This TCR beta chain was documented in a study of T cell responses to AZD1222 COVID-19 vaccine. In this sample, this clone turned up once. The antigen is undetermined. CDR3 size: 16 residues. V was clipped by 2 bases and J by 6 bases; unmatched bases: 11. Germline V lookup: CDR1 MNHEY, CDR2 SVGAGI. Sequencing used immunoSEQ multiplex PCR; TCRdb keeps in-frame clones, though not all of them. The data contain 50,000 to 65,000 clones, 80% to 90% of them seen just once; the ten biggest clones take up just under 5%. Study-level results: When two AZD1222 doses had been given, Spike-specific TCR breadth and depth rose. Distributed over spike, vaccine-associated CD4 TCRs predominated at 160-218 and 743-854. Only six individuals given AZD1222 were seropositive at baseline. The donor cohort was predominantly white British with a female majority, and clonal diversity may have been underestimated.

Sequences were derived from peripheral blood, sampled on day 0 of AZD1222 vaccination. This receptor was obtained from an adult in good health. V and J are TRBV6-5 and TRBJ2-3; 7 bases match TRBD2. The CDR3 protein is CASSYGGGGLADTQYF. CDR3 nucleotides: TGTGCCAGCAGTTACGGGGGGGGAGGCCTTGCGGATACGCAGTATTTT.